This T cell receptor beta chain emerged from a study of blood T cell repertoires in COVID-19 (dated by TCRdb to 2018 to 2021). About the investigation overall: Collaborator samples came from the United States, Italy and Spain and covered acute and convalescent phases of COVID-19. The material from the prospective study consisted of cDNA or gDNA derived from T cells, B-cell-depleted T cells, or PBMCs. The dataset comprised deeply sampled blood TCRbeta repertoires from subjects exposed to, actively infected with, or recovered from COVID-19. The repertoires were released in a freely available public database meant as a resource for research on the immune response to SARS-CoV-2. The samples were drawn from two sources: the first 160 participants of the ongoing ImmuneRACE study, and 950 to 1,500 subjects contributed by 6 global collaborators. Nearly every sample came with metadata listing a de-identified subject ID, COVID-19 status, age in years and sex. Where available, HLA class I and class II types were taken from metadata supplied by the sample provider and were not determined by assay-based typing. The full study reports these points: How much clinical and demographic metadata was included differed by source and by participant, and the metadata was provided uncurated.

Each collaborating institution followed its own protocols to collect whole blood in K2EDTA tubes. For TCRbeta analysis, collaborators shipped samples in one of three forms: frozen whole blood, isolated PBMCs, or DNA extracted from either of those sample types. TCRbeta CDR3 regions were amplified from genomic DNA by means of the immunoSEQ Assay, a bias-controlled multiplex PCR. The study's own analysis went as follows. Nucleated cell counts per sample were estimated from amplification of reference gene primers within the assay. Sequence reads were collapsed and filtered to measure the absolute abundance of every unique TCRbeta CDR3 rearrangement. For each sample, productive Simpson clonality was calculated as the square root of Simpson's diversity index over productive rearrangements. Imported from immuneACCESS, the table was reduced by TCRdb to in-frame sequences with V and J called. These copies leave out some clones; in studies compared against another copy, an unresolved V gene accounts for under half, and the cause of the remainder is not known. That table supplies the V and J calls and clone size; D and trimming were determined from the DNA. This sample is represented by 100,000 to 110,000 clones; about 88% of them were singletons. The ten largest clones capture approximately 7.3% of the sample.

The V end loses 0 bases and the J end loses 2 bases, and a stretch of 4 bases separates them. Reading from cysteine to phenylalanine, the CDR3 counts 12 amino acids. Only the CDR3 region is kept as DNA, spanning 36 bases read in frame from base 1. Looking up the germline V gene yields CDR1 SQVTM and CDR2 ANQGSEA. Worth noting for this clone: The antigen this receptor binds is unknown. Per-base quality was not reported, and no clone a single base away is much larger than it.

Input material: peripheral blood. The rearranged chain carries TRBV29-1 and TRBJ1-2; confidence is insufficient to name the D gene. The receptor's source is a young man in a cohort sampled during active COVID-19. The DNA sequence reads TGCAGCGTTGAAGACCGGAACTATGGCTACACCTTC. It specifies CSVEDRNYGYTF. The CDR3, completed at both ends by the reference TRBV29-1 and TRBJ1-2 genes, gives the full variable domain SAVISQKPSRDICQRGTSLTIQCQVDSQVTMMFWYRQQPGQSLTLIATANQGSEATYESGFVIDKFPISRPNLTFSTLTVSNMSPEDSSIYLCSVEDRNYGYTFGSGTRLTVV.